Listed below are T cell receptor beta chains from one sample, sequenced in a study of Graves' ophthalmopathy and Graves' hyperthyroidism. TCRdb re-derived calls from the multiplex PCR reads in MiXCR, one entry per CDR3 protein. Of some 160,000 distinct CDR3 sequences listed, 30% to 45% are singletons. Material: peripheral blood. These receptors were taken from a man younger than 45 with Graves' ophthalmopathy. The conserved cysteine and the conserved F or W are not part of the CDR3 here. Each record gives: J gene, V gene, CDR3 protein.

J: TRBJ1-1
V: TRBV18
CDR3: ASSAQGHTNTEAF

J: TRBJ1-1
V: TRBV6-5
CDR3: ASSYTGGLAF

J: TRBJ2-7
V: TRBV6-1
CDR3: ASSEPGLAAYEQY

J: TRBJ2-7
V: TRBV5-1
CDR3: ASSQWAGLPYEQY

J: TRBJ1-1
V: TRBV18
CDR3: ASSPRVRGEYAEAF

J: TRBJ2-5
V: TRBV24-1
CDR3: ATSDSGGASETQY

J: TRBJ1-6
V: TRBV3-1
CDR3: ASANRQGSFDSPLH

J: TRBJ2-5
V: TRBV6-2/TRBV6-3
CDR3: ASSETSYQETQY

J: TRBJ2-2
V: TRBV2
CDR3: ASSVGLNGELF

J: TRBJ2-7
V: TRBV6-2/TRBV6-3
CDR3: ASTLDGSYEQY

J: TRBJ2-7
V: TRBV28
CDR3: ASSFGREADEQY

J: TRBJ2-7
V: TRBV7-9
CDR3: ASSLFTATNYEQY

J: TRBJ2-7
V: TRBV6-2/TRBV6-3
CDR3: ASSYSEGFDEQY

J: TRBJ2-2
V: TRBV6-2/TRBV6-3
CDR3: ASESEYTGELF

J: TRBJ1-1
V: TRBV28
CDR3: ASSFTQVSTEAF

J: TRBJ2-5
V: TRBV7-2
CDR3: ASSPLTQQETQY

J: TRBJ2-7
V: TRBV25-1
CDR3: ASSGSLAGGSYEQY

J: TRBJ2-6
V: TRBV3-1
CDR3: ASSRRNSGANVLT

J: TRBJ1-5
V: TRBV12-3/TRBV12-4
CDR3: ASSPSSQPQH

J: TRBJ2-5
V: TRBV7-2
CDR3: ASSLEQVRKTQY

J: TRBJ1-2
V: TRBV28
CDR3: ASSARFANYGYT

J: TRBJ1-5
V: TRBV6-2/TRBV6-3
CDR3: ASTADRNNQPQH

J: TRBJ2-7
V: TRBV2
CDR3: ASNRGSYEQY

J: TRBJ2-7
V: TRBV6-5
CDR3: ASSSTLDEQY

J: TRBJ2-7
V: TRBV2
CDR3: ASSEDRGLSYEQY

J: TRBJ2-5
V: TRBV6-2/TRBV6-3
CDR3: ASSYSPDRGQVETQY

J: TRBJ2-7
V: TRBV30
CDR3: AWSVRGRTREQY

J: TRBJ2-5
V: TRBV10-2
CDR3: ASSESTRGRETQY

J: TRBJ1-5
V: TRBV7-2
CDR3: ASSLWVVDQPQH

J: TRBJ2-5
V: TRBV5-5
CDR3: ASSLHGISETQY

J: TRBJ2-7
V: TRBV18
CDR3: ASSPGDSAYEQY

J: TRBJ2-5
V: TRBV29-1
CDR3: SVEAEAQY

J: TRBJ1-2
V: TRBV6-2/TRBV6-3
CDR3: ASSDSTGGYGYT